This TCR beta chain originates from a study of shared clonotypes between healthy human individuals. V lost 0 bases and J lost 2, with 10 bases in between. CDR3 length equals 15 residues. CDR1 and CDR2 from the germline V gene are MNHEY and SMNVEV (reference sequence). In this sample, this clone turned up once. Cells designated naive CD8 were CD45RO-negative and were positively selected for CCR7, with terminally differentiated effector memory CD45RA+ cells excluded. The study drew all its donors from Caucasian adults living in Nashville, Tennessee. Sequencing was performed with immunoSEQ multiplex PCR; in TCRdb, only in-frame clones are kept and a portion is missing. Seen here are 1.5 million to 2.5 million clones, approximately 94% observed once, and the top ten hold 0.9% to 1.5%.

Sequencing input: naive CD8+ T cells sorted from blood. This sequence joins TRBV27 and TRBJ1-1, with D hard to call. The source is a man between 18 and 35 years old in good health. The CDR3 is CASSLSLGFNTEAFF. CDR3 coding DNA: TGTGCCAGCAGTTTATCGTTAGGGTTTAACACTGAAGCTTTCTTT.